Below are 32 T cell receptor beta chains sequenced from a single sample in a study of radiotherapy plus CTLA-4 blockade in lung cancer. TCRdb keeps only in-frame clones here, not all; method: immunoSEQ multiplex PCR. The data show approximately 73,000 clones, with around 87% seen just once and less than 45% held by the top ten. The input for sequencing was peripheral blood, taken from a patient treated with radiotherapy plus ipilimumab. Source of these receptors: a human donor with non-small cell lung cancer that progressed on radiotherapy plus ipilimumab.

This sequence joins TRBV29-1 and TRBJ2-3; 7 nucleotides match TRBD1. Germline V gene sequence: CDR1 SQVTM, CDR2 ANQGSEA. With 4 bases clipped from V and 1 base from J, the junction kept 2 bases outside the gene matches. The CDR3 extends over 13 amino acids. The DNA for the CDR3 is TGCAGCGTTGGGACAGGAGGCACAGATACGCAGTATTTT. This encodes CSVGTGGTDTQYF.

The V gene is TRBV28, the J gene TRBJ2-7; D might be TRBD2 (5 bases). Germline V gene lookup returns CDR1 MDHEN and CDR2 SYDVKM. V shed 3 bases and J shed 0 bases, with 15 bases lying between them. The CDR3 is made up of 16 amino acids. The CDR3 bases are TGTGCCAGCAGTTTCCCAGAGAGACGGGACTCCTACGAGCAGTACTTC. Encoded protein: CASSFPERRDSYEQYF.

This chain links TRBV28 with TRBJ1-2; perhaps TRBD1 as D (6 bases). The V gene's germline CDR1 is MDHEN and CDR2 SYDVKM. Trimming took off 4 bases at V and 6 bases at J, with 21 bases between the two ends. The CDR3 spans 16 residues. CDR3 protein: CASSSEGFTGFHGYTF. The CDR3 DNA reads as TGTGCCAGCAGTTCCGAAGGGTTCACAGGGTTCCATGGCTACACCTTC.

The chain employs TRBV5-4 and TRBJ1-1; 7 bases are shared with TRBD1. The germline gives CDR1 SGHNT, CDR2 YYREEE (reference sequence). The V gene end was trimmed by 2 bases and the J gene end by 5 bases; junction bases not matched to a gene: 6. The CDR3 has 14 amino acids. CDR3 region: CASSLGGRRTEAFF. The DNA for the CDR3 is TGTGCCAGCAGCTTAGGGGGCCGGAGGACTGAAGCTTTCTTT.

This clone was recorded a few times. This rearrangement joins TRBV7-8 to TRBJ1-5, with D possibly matching TRBD1 (5 bases). The CDR3 has 14 amino acids. With 1 base removed from V and 6 bases from J, the gap between germline ends came to 10 bases. Germline V lookup: CDR1 SGHVS, CDR2 FQNEAQ. As DNA, the CDR3 is TGTGCCAGCAGCTTAGGTAGGACATTTCAGCCCCAGCATTTT. Translating it yields CASSLGRTFQPQHF.

The V gene is TRBV6-1, the J gene TRBJ2-5, with 9 bases matching TRBD1. The CDR3 covers 15 residues. Trimming cost V 3 bases and J 3 bases; bases outside gene matches: 5. Per germline, CDR1 MNHNS and CDR2 SASEGT. The CDR3 here is CASSDRQGVEETQYF. CDR3 DNA sequence: TGTGCCAGCAGTGACAGACAGGGGGTGGAAGAGACCCAGTACTTC.

The chain employs TRBV6-1 and TRBJ2-7; 7 positions match TRBD2. Germline V gene lookup returns CDR1 MNHNS and CDR2 SASEGT. This CDR3 contains 16 residues. V lost 3 bases to trimming and J lost 4 bases; unmatched junction nucleotides: 12. DNA for the CDR3: TGTGCCAGCAGTGACATTAGGCTAGCGGTTACTTACGAGCAGTACTTC. Translation gives CASSDIRLAVTYEQYF.

The J gene is TRBJ2-3, the V gene TRBV10-1; tentatively, D is TRBD2 (6 bases). This CDR3 comprises 14 residues. Germline CDR1 WNHNN, CDR2 SYGVQD (reference sequence). Trimming pared 3 bases from V and 6 bases from J, leaving 13 bases between. This CDR3 is CASSEKEGSDTQYF. The DNA of the CDR3 is TGCGCCAGCAGTGAAAAGGAGGGGTCGGATACGCAGTATTTT.

This sequence joins TRBV19 and TRBJ2-1; D possibly corresponds to TRBD2 (5 bases). Germline CDR1 LNHDA, CDR2 SQIVND (reference sequence). V was shortened by 5 bases and J by 8 bases, with 13 bases between the two germline ends. CDR3 length: 13 residues. The CDR3 region has the DNA TGTGCCAGTAGTTACAGAGGAGGATATGAGCAGTTCTTC. It encodes CASSYRGGYEQFF.

This chain uses TRBV4-1 with TRBJ2-3; 12 bases are shared with TRBD2. J was trimmed by 5 bases and V by 2 bases; bases with no gene match: 2. This CDR3 spans 15 amino acids. Germline CDR1 is MGHRA and CDR2 is YSYEKL. This chain's CDR3 is CASSQLAGGLDTQYF. Here the CDR3 DNA reads TGCGCCAGCAGCCAACTAGCGGGAGGGTTAGATACGCAGTATTTT.

This clone appeared once. This chain links TRBV10-3 with TRBJ2-6; tentatively, D is TRBD1 or TRBD2 (5 bases each). Germline CDR1 is ENHRY and CDR2 is SYGVKD. The V gene lost 7 bases and the J gene lost 2 bases, with 15 bases spanning the gap. The CDR3 extends over 16 amino acids. The CDR3 DNA is TGTGCCATCACCTCCCCAGGGAGAACTGGGGCCAACGTCCTGACTTTC. Translation: CAITSPGRTGANVLTF.

In its sample, this clone was seen a few times. The J gene is TRBJ2-4, the V gene TRBV4-1; D is unresolved. This CDR3 has 13 residues. Trimming left V 0 bases short and J 10 bases short, with 10 bases between. Germline lookup yields CDR1 MGHRA and CDR2 YSYEKL. The CDR3 is CASSQDPLGIQYF. The DNA for the CDR3 is TGCGCCAGCAGCCAAGATCCTTTGGGAATTCAGTACTTC.

This clone was observed once. The chain recombines TRBV2 with TRBJ2-1, with 8 bases fitting TRBD2. The length of the CDR3 is 16 residues. The ends lost 4 bases at V and 0 bases at J; junction bases unmatched: 5. Germline V gives CDR1 SNHLY, CDR2 FYNNEI. CDR3 DNA: TGTGCCAGCAGTGTCACCGGGAGGGCCTCCTACAATGAGCAGTTCTTC. It translates to CASSVTGRASYNEQFF.

The chain has TRBV7-6 and TRBJ2-5; TRBD1 might be the D (5 bases). CDR1 SGHVS and CDR2 FNYEAQ come from the germline V gene. CDR3 length equals 17 residues. V was clipped by 5 bases and J by 0 bases, with 19 bases between them. CDR3 bases: TGTGCCAGCAGCCCCCCCGGGTGGGGCGAGTACCAAGAGACCCAGTACTTC. It specifies CASSPPGWGEYQETQYF.

The J gene is TRBJ1-4, the V gene TRBV6-1; D gene ambiguous. The V end lost 5 bases, the J end lost 5 bases, and 9 bases lay between the germline ends. From germline, CDR1 is MNHNS and CDR2 SASEGT. This CDR3 is 13 amino acids long. CDR3 DNA: TGTGCCAGCAGTCGGCGGGAAAATGAAAAACTGTTTTTT. Encoded protein: CASSRRENEKLFF.

The chain employs TRBV9 and TRBJ2-5; 11 nucleotides match TRBD2. Germline-derived CDR1 and CDR2 are SGDLS and YYNGEE. With V trimmed by 0 bases and J by 0 bases, 1 base remained unmatched. There are 16 residues in the CDR3. CDR3 sequence reads: CASSVGTSGYQETQYF. As DNA, the CDR3 is TGTGCCAGCAGCGTAGGGACTAGCGGGTACCAAGAGACCCAGTACTTC.

The rearrangement joins TRBV29-1 to TRBJ1-4; D is possibly TRBD1 (5 bases). The CDR3 runs 11 residues. Germline CDR1 and CDR2: SQVTM and ANQGSEA. V lost 3 bases, J lost 7 bases, and 6 bases lay in between. The CDR3 protein is CSVDQGEKLFF. The CDR3 DNA reads TGCAGCGTTGATCAGGGTGAAAAACTGTTTTTT.

This clone has more than one count but fewer than ten. J is TRBJ2-7 and V is TRBV19; 8 bases are a match to TRBD1. J lost 0 bases, V lost 5 bases, and 3 bases had no gene match. Germline-derived CDR1 and CDR2 are LNHDA and SQIVND (reference sequence). The CDR3 sequence is 14 residues long. The CDR3 loop is CASSWDRSSYEQYF. As DNA, the CDR3 is TGTGCCAGTAGTTGGGACAGGAGCTCCTACGAGCAGTACTTC.

The V gene is TRBV6-1, the J gene TRBJ2-7; a weak D match, TRBD2 (6 bases). CDR3 length: 14 residues. Germline lookup yields CDR1 MNHNS and CDR2 SASEGT. V lost 6 bases and J 6 bases, leaving 18 bases between the germline ends. In DNA form, the CDR3 reads TGTGCCAGCAGAGCTGCCGGGGACTCCGGCGAGCAGTACTTC. Translating gives CASRAAGDSGEQYF.

This chain uses TRBV5-1 with TRBJ2-3; D perhaps matches TRBD1 (6 bases). The CDR3 is made up of 16 amino acids. Germline V gene lookup returns CDR1 SGHRS and CDR2 YFSETQ. V lost 4 bases and J 1 base, leaving 16 bases between the germline ends. CDR3 sequence: CASSNPGVSGTDTQYF. For the CDR3, the DNA is TGCGCCAGCAGCAACCCAGGGGTGAGTGGCACAGATACGCAGTATTTT.

V gene TRBV6-6 combines with J gene TRBJ2-1; TRBD1 matches at 8 bases. Trimming removed 5 bases from V and 5 bases from J; junction bases left unmatched: 5. The CDR3 has 14 amino acids. The germline gives CDR1 MNHNY, CDR2 SVGAGI (reference sequence). CDR3 nucleotide sequence: TGTGCCAGCAGTCAGACAGGGGCAAACAATGAGCAGTTCTTC. This sequence encodes CASSQTGANNEQFF.

The chain recombines TRBV19 with TRBJ2-7; 8 positions agree with TRBD1. J lost 0 bases, V lost 6 bases, and 4 bases had no gene match. The CDR3 is 14 amino acids. Germline V lookup: CDR1 LNHDA, CDR2 SQIVND (reference sequence). CDR3 nucleotides: TGTGCCAGTAGGCCGACAGGGGTCTCCTACGAGCAGTACTTC. It is translated as CASRPTGVSYEQYF.

The chain couples TRBV9 to TRBJ1-5; D gene unclear. V dropped 3 bases and J dropped 0 bases, with 10 bases sitting between them. The CDR3 consists of 15 residues. CDR1 and CDR2 (germline): SGDLS, YYNGEE. The CDR3 sequence is CASSATDHSNQPQHF. CDR3 DNA: TGTGCCAGCAGCGCGACGGACCATAGCAATCAGCCCCAGCATTTT.

V is TRBV6-5 and J is TRBJ1-1; 9 nucleotides agree with TRBD1. After removal of 2 bases from V and 0 bases from J, the junction contained 4 bases not matched to a gene. The CDR3 consists of 16 residues. Germline assignment: CDR1 MNHEY and CDR2 SVGAGI. CDR3 DNA sequence: TGTGCCAGCAGTTACGCACAGGGGGCGATGAACACTGAAGCTTTCTTT. Amino acids: CASSYAQGAMNTEAFF.

V is TRBV12-5 and J is TRBJ2-7; tentatively, D is TRBD1 or TRBD2 (6 bases each). V lost 7 bases and J 3 bases, leaving 16 bases between the germline ends. Germline CDR1 LGHNT, CDR2 FRNRAP. The CDR3 covers 14 residues. In DNA, the CDR3 is TGTGCTAGTGCCCCCAGAAGGGGGGACTACGAGCAGTACGTC. It codes for CASAPRRGDYEQYV.

The CDR3 is CASSLDRGSYEQYF. The CDR3 nucleotides read TGTGCCAGCAGCTTAGACAGGGGCTCCTACGAGCAGTACTTC. V gene TRBV5-4 combines with J gene TRBJ2-7, with 8 bases matching TRBD1. The CDR3 is 14 residues long. J was trimmed by 0 bases and V by 2 bases; bases with no gene match: 1. Germline V gene lookup returns CDR1 SGHNT and CDR2 YYREEE (reference sequence).

The rearrangement uses TRBV4-1 and TRBJ1-3; D remains unclear. Trimming took 4 bases from V and 1 from J, leaving 17 bases between them. The germline V gene has CDR1 MGHRA and CDR2 YSYEKL. The CDR3 extends over 17 amino acids. As DNA, the CDR3 is TGCGCCAGCAGCCTAACGACGGGCCTCACTTCTGGAAACACCATATATTTT. Its protein product is CASSLTTGLTSGNTIYF.

The rearrangement uses TRBV10-2 and TRBJ2-5, with D possibly called TRBD1 or TRBD2 (6 bases each). CDR3 size: 13 residues. V dropped 6 bases and J dropped 7 bases, with 15 bases sitting between them. Germline CDR1 is WSHSY and CDR2 is SAAADI. The CDR3 DNA reads TGCGCCAGCAGCCGACTAGGAGGGGGGACCCAGTACTTC. This encodes CASSRLGGGTQYF.

The V and J genes are TRBV6-1 and TRBJ2-3, with 9 nucleotides matching TRBD1. Trimming removed 4 bases from V and 2 bases from J; junction bases left unmatched: 7. Germline V gene lookup returns CDR1 MNHNS and CDR2 SASEGT. The CDR3 covers 16 residues. CDR3 in DNA: TGTGCCAGCAGTGCCGGGACAGGGCTCCTCACAGATACGCAGTATTTT. Protein sequence: CASSAGTGLLTDTQYF.

The chain combines TRBV5-1 with TRBJ1-1; a weak D match, TRBD1 (5 bases). Trimming cost V 0 bases and J 8 bases, with 11 bases left between them. Per germline, CDR1 SGHRS and CDR2 YFSETQ. This CDR3 contains 13 residues. CDR3 sequence reads: CASSLAGAGEAFF. In DNA, the CDR3 is TGCGCCAGCAGCTTGGCCGGGGCAGGGGAAGCTTTCTTT. Filled out from reference TRBV5-1 and TRBJ1-1, the complete variable domain reads KAGVTQTPRYLIKTRGQQVTLSCSPISGHRSVSWYQQTPGQGLQFLFEYFSETQRNKGNFPGRFSGRQFSNSRSEMNVSTLELGDSALYLCASSLAGAGEAFFGQGTRLTVV.

The rearrangement uses TRBV4-1 and TRBJ2-3; D may be TRBD2 (5 bases). The CDR3 covers 14 residues. Germline CDR1 MGHRA, CDR2 YSYEKL. Deletions cut 2 bases from V and 6 bases from J, with 12 bases between. CDR3 nucleotides: TGCGCCAGCAGCCAAAGGACTGACGCTGATACGCAGTATTTT. Protein product: CASSQRTDADTQYF.

This chain links TRBV4-1 with TRBJ2-1; D gene ambiguous. This CDR3 contains 11 residues. The germline CDR1 and CDR2 sequences are MGHRA and YSYEKL. V was trimmed by 4 bases and J by 5 bases, leaving 3 bases between them. CDR3 sequence: CASSRHNEQFF. The CDR3 DNA follows: TGCGCCAGCAGCCGGCACAATGAGCAGTTCTTC.